These T cell receptor beta chains were read from a single sample in a study of T cell repertoires in cytomegalovirus infection. TCRdb reanalysed the reads using MiXCR and keeps one entry per CDR3 protein. This sample has 60,000 to 75,000 distinct CDR3 sequences, with around 27% found just once. Their antigen targets remain unknown. Specimen: CD8+ T cells from cultured PBMCs, collected from culture after CMV antigen stimulation. The receptors come from a human donor in good health (CMV status not recorded). Some clones in this sample may be carry-over from other donors' samples. The CDR3 runs from the conserved cysteine through the conserved F or W. The D gene is left open where the match is weak. Only part of the rows carry a size: once, few, many, or a class if the clone is expanded.

v_call: TRBV10-2
d_call: TRBD1
clone_size: once
j_call: TRBJ1-6
cdr3_length: 18
cdr3_nt: TGCGCCAGCAGTGAGTCTTGGACAGGGGGTATCTTTAATTCACCCCTCCACTTT
cdr3_aa: CASSESWTGGIFNSPLHF

v_call: TRBV7-2
d_call: TRBD2
clone_size: few
j_call: TRBJ2-3
cdr3_length: 16
cdr3_nt: TGTGCCAGCAGCTTACTAGCGGGGGGCCCCACAGATACGCAGTATTTT
cdr3_aa: CASSLLAGGPTDTQYF

v_call: TRBV2
d_call: TRBD1
clone_size: .
j_call: TRBJ2-2
cdr3_length: 14
cdr3_nt: TGTGCCAGCGCAGGGGGCGCGATGACCGGGGAGCTGTTTTTT
cdr3_aa: CASAGGAMTGELFF

v_call: TRBV7-9
d_call: .
clone_size: .
j_call: TRBJ2-7
cdr3_length: 14
cdr3_nt: TGTGCCAGCAGCCCCCCTATGAGCTCCTACGAGCAGTACTTC
cdr3_aa: CASSPPMSSYEQYF

v_call: TRBV5-3
d_call: .
clone_size: .
j_call: TRBJ1-1
cdr3_length: 17
cdr3_nt: TGTGCCAGCAGCCCCATTCGGGGGGGGCGTCGTGACACTGAAGCTTTCTTT
cdr3_aa: CASSPIRGGRRDTEAFF

v_call: TRBV12-3/TRBV12-4
d_call: TRBD2
clone_size: .
j_call: TRBJ2-1
cdr3_length: 14
cdr3_nt: TGTGCCAGCACCACTAGCGGGGGGGTCAATGAGCAGTTCTTC
cdr3_aa: CASTTSGGVNEQFF

v_call: TRBV7-2
d_call: .
clone_size: many
j_call: TRBJ2-7
cdr3_length: 13
cdr3_nt: TGTGCCAGCAGCTTAGGGGCGGTGGTCGAGCAGTACTTC
cdr3_aa: CASSLGAVVEQYF

v_call: TRBV19
d_call: TRBD1
clone_size: .
j_call: TRBJ2-2
cdr3_length: 15
cdr3_nt: TGTGCCAGTAGCCCTAGGACAGGGATCACCGGGGAGCTGTTTTTT
cdr3_aa: CASSPRTGITGELFF

v_call: TRBV10-1
d_call: .
clone_size: .
j_call: TRBJ2-3
cdr3_length: 16
cdr3_nt: TGCGCCAGCAGCCCGGCGGCCGGGTGGGGCACAGATACGCAGTATTTT
cdr3_aa: CASSPAAGWGTDTQYF

v_call: TRBV6-5
d_call: .
clone_size: .
j_call: TRBJ2-7
cdr3_length: 14
cdr3_nt: TGTGCCAGCAGTTACTCGGCCAGGGTTGGCGAGCAGTACTTC
cdr3_aa: CASSYSARVGEQYF

v_call: TRBV12-3/TRBV12-4
d_call: TRBD2
clone_size: many
j_call: TRBJ2-2
cdr3_length: 15
cdr3_nt: TGTGCCGGGAAGGAGGGGACTAGCGTAGGCGGGGAGCTGTTTTTT
cdr3_aa: CAGKEGTSVGGELFF

v_call: TRBV4-1
d_call: TRBD2
clone_size: .
j_call: TRBJ2-3
cdr3_length: 17
cdr3_nt: TGCGCCAGCAGCCAAGAGGGGAGCGGGAGCCGCACAGATACGCAGTATTTT
cdr3_aa: CASSQEGSGSRTDTQYF

v_call: TRBV4-1
d_call: TRBD2
clone_size: .
j_call: TRBJ2-3
cdr3_length: 17
cdr3_nt: TGCGCCAGCAGCCAAGACGGGCGGGGGGGATGGACAGATACGCAGTATTTT
cdr3_aa: CASSQDGRGGWTDTQYF